Following are 21 T cell receptor beta chains from one sample sequenced in a study of beta chain features in type 1 diabetes. cDNA synthesis used the whole RNA isolate, giving expressed TCRB sequences. Data came from immunoSEQ multiplex PCR; TCRdb stores just in-frame clones and leaves some out. The table lists about 360,000 clones, roughly 12% of them singletons. The sequenced sample consisted of naive CD4+ T cells from blood. The receptors come from a young man in good health.

This chain uses TRBV2 with TRBJ2-3; the match to TRBD2 covers 11 bases. The CDR3 spans 14 residues. CDR1 SNHLY and CDR2 FYNNEI come from the germline V gene. Trimming cost V 6 bases and J 4 bases; bases outside gene matches: 3. The CDR3 nucleotides are TGTGCCAGCAGAGTAGCGGGAGGGCCAGATACGCAGTATTTT. Protein product: CASRVAGGPDTQYF.

V gene TRBV7-9 combines with J gene TRBJ1-4; D might be TRBD1 (5 bases). With 3 bases removed from V and 4 bases from J, the gap between germline ends came to 9 bases. Germline loops: CDR1 SEHNR, CDR2 FQNEAQ (reference sequence). This CDR3 comprises 14 residues. The CDR3 DNA is TGTGCCAGCAGCTTGCGGGGGGATAATGAAAAACTGTTTTTT. It codes for CASSLRGDNEKLFF.

The J gene is TRBJ2-1, the V gene TRBV7-2; 10 bases fit TRBD1. Germline loops: CDR1 SGHTA, CDR2 FQGNSA. Trimming at V came to 5 bases and at J to 12 bases, leaving 13 bases not matched to a gene. This CDR3 has 15 amino acids. As DNA, the CDR3 is TGTGCCAGCAGCGCAACCGGGACAGGGGCCGCGGGGCAGTTCTTC. Translation: CASSATGTGAAGQFF.

This clone was seen only a few times. The CDR3 bases are TGTGCCAGCAGCCCCTCAGGGAACACTGAAGCTTTCTTT. It codes for CASSPSGNTEAFF. The chain uses TRBV7-2 and TRBJ1-1, with D unclear. This CDR3 contains 13 residues. Germline-derived CDR1 and CDR2 are SGHTA and FQGNSA. V dropped 5 bases and J dropped 1 base, with 8 bases sitting between them. The complete variable domain, with remaining parts taken from reference TRBV7-2 and TRBJ1-1, reads GAGVSQSPSNKVTEKGKDVELRCDPISGHTALYWYRQSLGQGLEFLIYFQGNSAPDKSGLPSDRFSAERTGGSVSTLTIQRTQQEDSAVYLCASSPSGNTEAFFGQGTRLTVV.

The gene calls are TRBV7-3 and TRBJ2-3; D unclear. The CDR3 contains 12 residues. CDR1 and CDR2 from the germline V gene are SGHTA and FQGTGA. V lost 5 bases and J lost 2, with 5 bases in between. CDR3 coding DNA: TGTGCCAGCAGCCAGAACACAGATACGCAGTATTTT. It specifies CASSQNTDTQYF.

This clone has more than one count but fewer than ten. The chain combines TRBV21-1 with TRBJ2-1; TRBD2, the D gene given by the table, was not confirmed from the DNA. TRBV21-1 is tagged as a pseudogene. The CDR3 totals 21 residues. Here the CDR3 DNA reads TGTGCCAGCAGCAAAGCCGTGTCGAGGTTGGTAGGGGGAGGGCCTTCCAATGAGCAGTTCTTC. This codes for CASSKAVSRLVGGGPSNEQFF.

This chain joins TRBV4-2 and TRBJ2-7; 8 nucleotides align to TRBD2. There are 14 residues in the CDR3. V trimming: 0 bases; J trimming: 4 bases; junction bases outside the gene matches: 2. In germline, CDR1 is LGHNA, CDR2 YNFKEQ. In DNA, the CDR3 is TGTGCCAGCAGCCAAGAACAGCGGGAGTACGAGCAGTACTTC. This codes for CASSQEQREYEQYF.

J is TRBJ2-3 and V is TRBV11-3; 13 nucleotides line up with TRBD2. Germline loops: CDR1 SGHNT, CDR2 YENEEA. V was pared by 5 bases and J by 6 bases, with 8 bases of the junction left unmatched. This CDR3 spans 16 amino acids. DNA for the CDR3: TGTGCCAGCAGCACCGGGACTAGCGGGATCTCGGATACGCAGTATTTT. Its protein is CASSTGTSGISDTQYF.

Regarding this clone: This same CDR3 is encoded by further DNA sequences in the sample. The rearrangement links TRBV7-2 to TRBJ2-5; 16 bases line up with TRBD2. CDR3 length equals 16 residues. Trimming at V came to 4 bases and at J to 2 bases, leaving 1 base not matched to a gene. Per germline, CDR1 SGHTA and CDR2 FQGNSA. The CDR3 sequence: CASSSGLAGGQETQYF. CDR3 nucleotide sequence: TGTGCCAGCAGCTCGGGACTAGCGGGAGGGCAAGAGACCCAGTACTTC.

This clone occurred a few times. The gene calls are TRBV6-5 and TRBJ2-7, with D possibly TRBD2 on 5 matching bases. Trimming pared 2 bases from V and 4 bases from J, leaving 9 bases between. This CDR3 has 13 amino acids. The germline CDR1 and CDR2 sequences are MNHEY and SVGAGI. Here the CDR3 reads CASSYGSRYEQYF. CDR3 DNA: TGTGCCAGCAGTTACGGGAGTCGGTACGAGCAGTACTTC.

The table lists this clone with a few counts. This chain joins TRBV9 and TRBJ2-3; 8 bases agree with TRBD2. With 3 bases clipped from V and 1 base from J, the junction kept 1 base outside the gene matches. CDR3 length: 14 residues. Germline V gene data show CDR1 as SGDLS and CDR2 as YYNGEE. CDR3 DNA: TGTGCCAGCAGCGAAGCGGGGGGCACAGATACGCAGTATTTT. Its protein is CASSEAGGTDTQYF.

The V gene is TRBV7-9, the J gene TRBJ2-2; perhaps TRBD2 as D (6 bases). This CDR3 spans 15 amino acids. V was cut by 4 bases and J by 4 bases, with 13 bases left in between. The germline gives CDR1 SEHNR, CDR2 FQNEAQ (reference sequence). The CDR3 region has the DNA TGTGCCAGCAGCTCCCGGGGGATCGGCACCGGGGAGCTGTTTTTT. It yields the protein CASSSRGIGTGELFF. Looking up the rest from reference TRBV7-9 and TRBJ2-2 gives the full variable domain: DTGVSQNPRHKITKRGQNVTFRCDPISEHNRLYWYRQTLGQGPEFLTYFQNEAQLEKSRLLSDRFSAERPKGSFSTLEIQRTEQGDSAMYLCASSSRGIGTGELFFGEGSRLTVL.

This clone has more than one count but fewer than ten. This chain connects TRBV7-2 to TRBJ1-5; no clear D. V lost 6 bases and J 2 bases, leaving 14 bases between the germline ends. This CDR3 comprises 15 residues. Germline loops: CDR1 SGHTA, CDR2 FQGNSA. The CDR3 DNA is TGTGCCAGCAGTAGCGAGTGGAGTCGCAATCAGCCCCAGCATTTT. Protein product: CASSSEWSRNQPQHF.

This sequence joins TRBV28 and TRBJ2-3; 11 bases line up with TRBD2. This CDR3 comprises 18 residues. V lost 3 bases and J lost 2; bases outside the gene matches: 10. Germline V gene data show CDR1 as MDHEN and CDR2 as SYDVKM. CDR3 coding DNA: TGTGCCAGCAGTTTCCTGGGTCTAGCGGGGGGCATCACAGATACGCAGTATTTT. Translated, it gives CASSFLGLAGGITDTQYF.

This clone occurred a few times. The rearrangement joins TRBV5-6 to TRBJ1-2; D gene unclear. The germline CDR1 and CDR2 sequences are SGHDT and YYEEEE. This CDR3 region has 15 residues. The ends were cut back, 4 bases at V and 4 bases at J, with 17 bases in the middle. The CDR3 region is CASSPTVTYAYGYTF. The CDR3, as DNA: TGTGCCAGCAGCCCTACAGTCACGTATGCCTATGGCTACACCTTC. Variable domain in full (rest from reference TRBV5-6 and TRBJ1-2): DAGVTQSPTHLIKTRGQQVTLRCSPKSGHDTVSWYQQALGQGPQFIFQYYEEEERQRGNFPDRFSGHQFPNYSSELNVNALLLGDSALYLCASSPTVTYAYGYTFGSGTRLTVV.

The chain employs TRBV2 and TRBJ2-2; D is possibly TRBD1 (5 bases). Germline V lookup: CDR1 SNHLY, CDR2 FYNNEI. V lost 6 bases to trimming and J lost 0 bases, with 14 bases between them. The CDR3 covers 16 residues. CDR3 nucleotides: TGTGCCAGCAGCTCCCCGGACACATCGAACACCGGGGAGCTGTTTTTT. It is translated as CASSSPDTSNTGELFF.

V gene TRBV4-3 combines with J gene TRBJ2-2; a weak D match, TRBD1 (5 bases). The V gene's germline CDR1 is LGHNA and CDR2 YSLEER. Trimming took off 1 base at V and 5 bases at J, with 17 bases between the two ends. The CDR3 spans 17 residues. The CDR3 loop reads CASSQAVRQGGTGELFF. The CDR3 coding sequence is TGCGCCAGCAGCCAAGCTGTACGGCAGGGTGGTACCGGGGAGCTGTTTTTT.

V and J are TRBV18 and TRBJ2-7, with D perhaps matching TRBD2 (7 bases). The CDR3 length is 15 residues. Germline V gene lookup returns CDR1 KGHSH and CDR2 LQKENI. V lost 2 bases and J lost 3, with 14 bases in between. CDR3 amino acids: CASSPGGARDYEQYF. The DNA of the CDR3 is TGTGCCAGCTCACCAGGGGGGGCGCGGGACTACGAGCAGTACTTC.

V is TRBV28 and J is TRBJ2-7; 9 bases are shared with TRBD1. The V segment lost 6 bases and the J segment 4 bases; nucleotides outside the gene matches: 13. The CDR3 is 16 amino acids. Germline-derived CDR1 and CDR2 are MDHEN and SYDVKM. CDR3 nucleotides: TGTGCCAGCAGCCTCGCTACCGGGACAGGGTTTTACGAGCAGTACTTC. Its translation: CASSLATGTGFYEQYF.

In its sample, this clone was seen a few times. The sample carries other DNA sequences with the same CDR3. This sequence joins TRBV5-1 and TRBJ2-2; unclear D gene. Per germline, CDR1 SGHRS and CDR2 YFSETQ. Trimming removed 0 bases at V and 0 bases at J, with 3 bases between. This CDR3 spans 14 amino acids. CDR3 coding DNA: TGCGCCAGCAGCTTGGCATCGAACACCGGGGAGCTGTTTTTT. Translated: CASSLASNTGELFF.

In regard to this clone: Other nucleotide sequences in the sample specify the same CDR3. The chain recombines TRBV5-1 with TRBJ2-3, with 7 bases lining up with TRBD2. Trimming cost V 0 bases and J 1 base; bases outside gene matches: 5. The CDR3 extends over 16 amino acids. Germline lookup yields CDR1 SGHRS and CDR2 YFSETQ. CDR3 DNA: TGCGCCAGCAGCTTGGTTGCGGGAGAAGGCACAGATACGCAGTATTTT. Translating it yields CASSLVAGEGTDTQYF.